Listed here are 4 T cell receptor beta chains from one sample, sequenced in a study of cytomegalovirus exposure and HLA in healthy donors. In the PCR, 60 Vbeta and 13 Jbeta primers were used. Using immunoSEQ multiplex PCR, the repertoire was profiled, and TCRdb retains in-frame clones only, with some absent. The table shows approximately 130,000 clones, with approximately 86% occurring only once. Sequenced sample: PBMCs. The receptors stem from a boy aged 5-17 years in good health and CMV-seronegative.

The chain recombines TRBV6-5 with TRBJ1-3; TRBD1 is a possible D gene (6 bases). The CDR3 loop spans 13 amino acids. Germline V gene lookup returns CDR1 MNHEY and CDR2 SVGAGI. Trimming left V 7 bases short and J 4 bases short, with 11 bases between. The CDR3 DNA sequence: TGTGCCAGCACGGGGGGCTCCGGAAACACCATATATTTT. As protein: CASTGGSGNTIYF.

The chain employs TRBV14 and TRBJ2-7, with a tentative D call TRBD1 (6 bases). V was trimmed by 0 bases and J by 0 bases, leaving 9 bases between them. The CDR3 spans 15 residues. The germline V gene encodes CDR1 SGHDN and CDR2 FVKESK. DNA for the CDR3: TGTGCCAGCAGCCAAGAGAGGGGGACCTCCTACGAGCAGTACTTC. This codes for CASSQERGTSYEQYF. The entire variable domain, with the rest obtained from reference TRBV14 and TRBJ2-7, is as follows: EAGVTQFPSHSVIEKGQTVTLRCDPISGHDNLYWYRRVMGKEIKFLLHFVKESKQDESGMPNNRFLAERTGGTYSTLKVQPAELEDSGVYFCASSQERGTSYEQYFGPGTRLTVT.

This sequence joins TRBV4-1 and TRBJ2-1, with D possibly being TRBD2 (5 bases). This CDR3 spans 15 amino acids. Germline V gives CDR1 MGHRA, CDR2 YSYEKL. The ends were cut back, 1 base at V and 4 bases at J, with 11 bases in the middle. CDR3 in amino acids: CASSQAGSGYNEQFF. As DNA, the CDR3 is TGCGCCAGCAGCCAAGCCGGGTCGGGGTACAATGAGCAGTTCTTC.

The chain joins TRBV30 to TRBJ2-3, with a tentative D call TRBD2 (6 bases). CDR1 and CDR2 from the germline V gene are GTSNPN and SVGIG (reference sequence). The CDR3 is made up of 14 amino acids. Here the CDR3 reads CATTRLAPTARGYF. The CDR3 DNA follows: TGTGCTACCACCCGGCTAGCGCCCACAGCCCGGGGGTATTTT.